The T cell receptor (beta chain) described here comes from a study of identical twins (dated by TCRdb to the mid-2010s). Context from the whole study: The study deep-sequenced TCR alpha and beta repertoires from monozygotic twins, unrelated adults of various ages and cord blood to test whether fetal clonotypes persist. Replicate twin experiments were performed at different times using different library preparation protocols to rule out contamination. The paper's findings and limits, for the study overall: Abundant cord blood beta clonotypes carried fewer insertions; young adult naive repertoires showed a weaker similar trend, while memory repertoires showed none. The excess sharing between twins in beta out-of-frame sequences was weaker because fewer shared sequences reduced the signal-to-noise ratio. Zero-insertion analyses could be partly confounded by invariant T cells such as MAIT and iNKT, although diverse VJ usage argued against such confounding for most clonotypes. Out-of-frame TCR alpha sequences shared between twins showed an excess of low generation-probability sequences compared with coincidental sharing between unrelated individuals. In monozygotic twins, recombination models systematically underestimated out-of-frame TCR alpha sharing, but the models matched the sharing seen between unrelated individuals. Because the same donors could not be followed over many years, conclusions were based on cross-sectional statistical analysis.

This clonotype has only a few counts. The antigen it recognizes is unknown. No qualities accompany the bases; no much larger clone lies one base away. All donors were healthy Caucasians. Miltenyi CD45RO+ enrichment and human naive T-cell isolation kits were used to isolate memory (CD45RO+) and naive T cells from PBMC. CDR1 and CDR2 were assigned from the germline V gene as SGDLS and YYNGEE. Cut back by 3 bases and 10 bases, the V and J ends lie 11 bases apart. The CDR3 covers 12 residues, taking in both the cysteine and the phenylalanine. Of the read, only the CDR3 DNA is kept; its 36 bases are in frame from base 1. The library relied on 5' RACE. The run used an Illumina HiSeq 2000. A universal primer binding site was added through template switching, and the final cDNA carried a unique molecular identifier so that TCR cDNA molecules could be counted accurately. Specific primers in the conserved constant-segment region were used to synthesize first-strand cDNA for TCR alpha and beta chains. Each cDNA library was double barcoded, with a SMART-Mk sample barcode plus Illumina barcodes, to control for contamination. Two successive PCR steps introduced TruSeq adapter sequences along with Illumina sample barcodes. The Illumina HiSeq platform was used with custom primers to sequence TCR alpha and beta cDNA libraries. The authors processed their data as follows. MiGEC was used to process raw reads and extract unique molecular identifiers, and MiXCR was used to find CDR3 positions. For each individual, recombination models were inferred using an EM algorithm with the repgenHMM and IGoR tools. Shared clonotype analysis was performed with the tcR package in R, normalizing sharing by the product of cloneset sizes. To study raw recombination free of thymic and clonal selection effects, out-of-frame nonproductive sequences were analyzed. The public reads were run again by TCRdb, first through fastp at Q25 and then through MiXCR, and only productive beta chains were kept. Each record represents a unique CDR3 protein, reported with the most common genes and DNA among its rows. These V and J calls derive from TCRdb rather than the authors' analysis. This sample lists 200,000 to 300,000 distinct CDR3 sequences; over 9.5% were detected once. Over 8% of the sample comes from the top ten.

The sequence links TRBV9 to TRBJ2-1; a weak D assignment points to TRBD2 (5 bases agree). Sequencing was carried out using memory T cells sorted from blood. The sample's cell subset or site label is to be understood as: CD45RO+ enriched T cells. The receptor was isolated from a man aged 45-65 years in good health. The DNA sequence is as follows: TGTGCCAGCAGCGCCAGCGGTCTGGAGCAGTTCTTC. Translated, this is CASSASGLEQFF.